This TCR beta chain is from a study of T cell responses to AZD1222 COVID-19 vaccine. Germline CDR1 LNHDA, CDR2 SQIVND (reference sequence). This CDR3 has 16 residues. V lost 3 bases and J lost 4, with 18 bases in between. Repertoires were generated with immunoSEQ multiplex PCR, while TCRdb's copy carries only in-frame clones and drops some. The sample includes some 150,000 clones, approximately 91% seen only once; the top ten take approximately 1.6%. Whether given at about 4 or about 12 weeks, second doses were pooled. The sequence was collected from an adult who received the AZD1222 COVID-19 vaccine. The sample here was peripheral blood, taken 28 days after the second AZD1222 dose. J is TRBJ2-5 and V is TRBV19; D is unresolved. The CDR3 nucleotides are TGTGCCAGTAGTATGGTGGGTCTGGGATCTGGAGAGACCCAGTACTTC. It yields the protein CASSMVGLGSGETQYF. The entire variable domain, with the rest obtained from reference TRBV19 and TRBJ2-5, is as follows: DGGITQSPKYLFRKEGQNVTLSCEQNLNHDAMYWYRQDPGQGLRLIYYSQIVNDFQKGDIAEGYSVSREKKESFPLTVTSAQKNPTAFYLCASSMVGLGSGETQYFGPGTRLLVL.